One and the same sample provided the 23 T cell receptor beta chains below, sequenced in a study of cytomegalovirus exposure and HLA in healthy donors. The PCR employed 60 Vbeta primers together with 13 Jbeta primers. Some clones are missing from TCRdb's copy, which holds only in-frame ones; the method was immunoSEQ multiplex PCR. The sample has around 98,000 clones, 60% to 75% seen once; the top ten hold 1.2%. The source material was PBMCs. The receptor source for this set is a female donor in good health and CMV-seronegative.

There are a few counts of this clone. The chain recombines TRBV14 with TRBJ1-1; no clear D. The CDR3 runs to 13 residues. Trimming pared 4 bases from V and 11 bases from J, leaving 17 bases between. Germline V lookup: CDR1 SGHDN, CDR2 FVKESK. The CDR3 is CASSPNLGPLAFF. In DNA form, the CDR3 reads TGTGCCAGCAGCCCTAATCTGGGCCCGTTGGCTTTCTTT.

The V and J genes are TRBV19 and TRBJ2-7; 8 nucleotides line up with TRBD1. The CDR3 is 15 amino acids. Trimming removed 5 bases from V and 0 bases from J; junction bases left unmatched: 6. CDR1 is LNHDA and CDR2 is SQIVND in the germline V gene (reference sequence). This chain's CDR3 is CASSPGTGRSYEQYF. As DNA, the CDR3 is TGTGCCAGTAGTCCCGGGACAGGCCGCTCCTACGAGCAGTACTTC.

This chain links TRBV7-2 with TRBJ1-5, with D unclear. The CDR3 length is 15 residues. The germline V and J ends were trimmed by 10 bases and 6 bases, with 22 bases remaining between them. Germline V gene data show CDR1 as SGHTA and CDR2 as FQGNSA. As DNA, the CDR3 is TGTGCCACCACCCCTATAGAGGGCCAGTCTCAGCCCCAGCATTTT. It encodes CATTPIEGQSQPQHF.

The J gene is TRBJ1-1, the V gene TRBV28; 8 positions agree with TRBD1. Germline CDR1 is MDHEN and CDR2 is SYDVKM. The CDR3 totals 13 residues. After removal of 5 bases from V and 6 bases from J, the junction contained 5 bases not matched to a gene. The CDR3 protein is CASSPGQGAEAFF. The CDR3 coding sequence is TGTGCCAGCAGTCCCGGACAGGGCGCTGAAGCTTTCTTT.

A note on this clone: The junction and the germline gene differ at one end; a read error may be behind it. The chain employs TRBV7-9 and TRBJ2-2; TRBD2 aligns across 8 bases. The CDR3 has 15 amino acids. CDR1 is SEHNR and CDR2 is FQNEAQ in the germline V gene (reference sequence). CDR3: CSSSLIGGAYGELFF. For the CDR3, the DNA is TGTTCCAGCAGCCTTATCGGGGGGGCCTACGGGGAGCTGTTTTTT.

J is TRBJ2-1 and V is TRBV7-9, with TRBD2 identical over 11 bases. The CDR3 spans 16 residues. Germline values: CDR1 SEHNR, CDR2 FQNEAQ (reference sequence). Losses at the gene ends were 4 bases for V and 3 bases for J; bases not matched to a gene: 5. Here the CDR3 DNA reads TGTGCCAGCAGCTCCGGGACTAGCGGACTCTACAATGAGCAGTTCTTC. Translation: CASSSGTSGLYNEQFF.

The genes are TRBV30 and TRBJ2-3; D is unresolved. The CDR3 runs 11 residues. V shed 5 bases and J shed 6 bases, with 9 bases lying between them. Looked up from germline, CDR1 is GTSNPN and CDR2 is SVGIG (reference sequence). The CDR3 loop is CAWESGDTQYF. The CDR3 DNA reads TGTGCCTGGGAGTCCGGGGATACGCAGTATTTT.

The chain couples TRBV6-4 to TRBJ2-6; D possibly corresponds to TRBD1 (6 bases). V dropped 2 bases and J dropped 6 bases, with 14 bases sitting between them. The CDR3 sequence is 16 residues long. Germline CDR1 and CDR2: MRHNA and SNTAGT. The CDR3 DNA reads TGTGCCAGCAGTGACGGTAGAGGGGGTGAGGCCAACGTCCTGACTTTC. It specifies CASSDGRGGEANVLTF.

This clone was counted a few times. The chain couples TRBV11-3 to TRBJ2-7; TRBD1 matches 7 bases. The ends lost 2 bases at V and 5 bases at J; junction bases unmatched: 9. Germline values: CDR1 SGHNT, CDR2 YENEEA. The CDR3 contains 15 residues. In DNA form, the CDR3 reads TGTGCCAGCAGCTTAAGGGGGCGCGCGGTAGACGAGCAGTACTTC. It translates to CASSLRGRAVDEQYF.

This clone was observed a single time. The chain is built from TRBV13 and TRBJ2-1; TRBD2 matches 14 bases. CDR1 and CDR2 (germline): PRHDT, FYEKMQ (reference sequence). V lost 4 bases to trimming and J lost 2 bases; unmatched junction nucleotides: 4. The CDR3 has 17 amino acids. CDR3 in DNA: TGTGCCAGCAGCTACGGGACTAGCGGGGGACCCTACAATGAGCAGTTCTTC. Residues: CASSYGTSGGPYNEQFF. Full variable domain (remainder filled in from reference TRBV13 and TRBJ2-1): AAGVIQSPRHLIKEKRETATLKCYPIPRHDTVYWYQQGPGQDPQFLISFYEKMQSDKGSIPDRFSAQQFSDYHSELNMSSLELGDSALYFCASSYGTSGGPYNEQFFGPGTRLTVL.

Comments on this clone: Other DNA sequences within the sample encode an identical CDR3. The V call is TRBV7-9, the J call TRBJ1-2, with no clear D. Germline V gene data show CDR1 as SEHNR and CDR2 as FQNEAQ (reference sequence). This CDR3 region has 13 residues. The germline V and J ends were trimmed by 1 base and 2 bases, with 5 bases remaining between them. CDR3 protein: CASSLGQNYGYTF. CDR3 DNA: TGTGCCAGCAGCTTAGGGCAGAACTATGGCTACACCTTC.

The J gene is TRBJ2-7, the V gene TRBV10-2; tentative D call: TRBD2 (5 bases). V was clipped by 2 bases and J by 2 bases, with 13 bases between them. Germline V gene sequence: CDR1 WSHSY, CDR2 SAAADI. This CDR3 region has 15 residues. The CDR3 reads CASSEESSVPYEQYF. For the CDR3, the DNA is TGCGCCAGCAGTGAGGAGAGTAGCGTACCCTACGAGCAGTACTTC.

The CDR3 sequence: CASSYSGRGTEAFF. The CDR3 DNA is TGTGCCAGCAGTTACTCGGGGAGGGGGACTGAAGCTTTCTTT. The chain recombines TRBV6-6 with TRBJ1-1; D is possibly TRBD1 (6 bases). In germline, CDR1 is MNHNY, CDR2 SVGAGI (reference sequence). Trimming shortened V by 0 bases and J by 5 bases, and 10 bases separated the two germline ends. CDR3 size: 14 residues.

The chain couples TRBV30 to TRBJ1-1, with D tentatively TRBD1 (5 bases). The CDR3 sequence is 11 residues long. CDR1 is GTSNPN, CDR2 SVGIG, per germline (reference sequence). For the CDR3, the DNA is TGTGCGGGGGGGGGAGACACTGAAGCTTTCTTT. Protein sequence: CAGGGDTEAFF. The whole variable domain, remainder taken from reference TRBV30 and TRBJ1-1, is SQTIHQWPATLVQPVGSPLSLECTVEGTSNPNLYWYRQAAGRGLQLLFYSVGIGQISSEVPQNLSASRPQDRQFILSSKKLLLSDSGFYLCAGGGDTEAFFGQGTRLTVV.

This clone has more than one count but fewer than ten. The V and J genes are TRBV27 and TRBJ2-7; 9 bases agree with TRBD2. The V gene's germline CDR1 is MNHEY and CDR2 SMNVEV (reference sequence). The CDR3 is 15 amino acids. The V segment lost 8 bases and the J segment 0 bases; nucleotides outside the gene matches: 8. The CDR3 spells CASQRPSGTSYEQYF. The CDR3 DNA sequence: TGTGCCAGCCAGCGACCTAGCGGGACCTCCTACGAGCAGTACTTC.

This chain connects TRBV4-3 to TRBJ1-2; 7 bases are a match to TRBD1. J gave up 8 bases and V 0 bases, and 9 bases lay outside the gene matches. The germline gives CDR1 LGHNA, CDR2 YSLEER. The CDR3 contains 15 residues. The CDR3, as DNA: TGCGCCAGCAGCCAAGAGGTTAAGGGGGCGGCGGGCTACACCTTC. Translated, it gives CASSQEVKGAAGYTF.

DNA for the CDR3: TGTGCCAGCAGTACCACAGGGGGCTGGGAGACCCAGTACTTC. Protein sequence: CASSTTGGWETQYF. The rearrangement joins TRBV28 to TRBJ2-5, with 9 bases identical to TRBD1. Germline CDR1 MDHEN, CDR2 SYDVKM. The CDR3 has 14 residues. V lost 5 bases to trimming and J lost 5 bases; unmatched junction nucleotides: 6.

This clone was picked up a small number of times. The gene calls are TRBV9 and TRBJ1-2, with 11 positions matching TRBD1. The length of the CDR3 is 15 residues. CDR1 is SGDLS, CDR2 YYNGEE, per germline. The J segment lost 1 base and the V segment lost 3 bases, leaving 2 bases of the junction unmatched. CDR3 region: CASSAGTGGNYGYTF. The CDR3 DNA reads TGTGCCAGCAGCGCCGGGACAGGGGGTAACTATGGCTACACCTTC.

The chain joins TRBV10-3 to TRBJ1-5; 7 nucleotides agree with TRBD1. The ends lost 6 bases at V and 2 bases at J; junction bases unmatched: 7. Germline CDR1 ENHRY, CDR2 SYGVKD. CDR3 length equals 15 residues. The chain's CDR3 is CAIREGTGGNQPQHF. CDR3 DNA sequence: TGTGCCATCAGGGAGGGAACAGGGGGCAATCAGCCCCAGCATTTT.

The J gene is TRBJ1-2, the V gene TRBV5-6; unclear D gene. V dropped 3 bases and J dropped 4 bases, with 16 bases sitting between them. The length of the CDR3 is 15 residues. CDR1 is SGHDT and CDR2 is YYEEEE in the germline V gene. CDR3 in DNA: TGTGCCAGCAGCTATGGGTCTCGGGTAGGCTATGGCTACACCTTC. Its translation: CASSYGSRVGYGYTF.

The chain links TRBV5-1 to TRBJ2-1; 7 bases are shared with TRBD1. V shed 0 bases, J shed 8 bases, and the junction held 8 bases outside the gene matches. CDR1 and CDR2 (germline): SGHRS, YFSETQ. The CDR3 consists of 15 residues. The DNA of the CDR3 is TGCGCCAGCAGCTTGGAAAGGGGGCGAGGGGATGAGCAGTTCTTC. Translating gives CASSLERGRGDEQFF.

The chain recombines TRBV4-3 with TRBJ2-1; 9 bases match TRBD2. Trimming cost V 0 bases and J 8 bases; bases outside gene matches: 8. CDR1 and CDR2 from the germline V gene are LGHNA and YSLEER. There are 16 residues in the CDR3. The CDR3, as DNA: TGCGCCAGCAGCCAAGATTTAGGCGGGGGGGCGTATGAGCAGTTCTTC. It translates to CASSQDLGGGAYEQFF.

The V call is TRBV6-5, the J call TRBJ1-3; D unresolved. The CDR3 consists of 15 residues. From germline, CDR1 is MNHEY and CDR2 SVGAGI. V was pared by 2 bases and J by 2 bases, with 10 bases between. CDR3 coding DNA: TGTGCCAGCAGTTACACGTCGGGGACTGGAAACACCATATATTTT. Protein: CASSYTSGTGNTIYF.